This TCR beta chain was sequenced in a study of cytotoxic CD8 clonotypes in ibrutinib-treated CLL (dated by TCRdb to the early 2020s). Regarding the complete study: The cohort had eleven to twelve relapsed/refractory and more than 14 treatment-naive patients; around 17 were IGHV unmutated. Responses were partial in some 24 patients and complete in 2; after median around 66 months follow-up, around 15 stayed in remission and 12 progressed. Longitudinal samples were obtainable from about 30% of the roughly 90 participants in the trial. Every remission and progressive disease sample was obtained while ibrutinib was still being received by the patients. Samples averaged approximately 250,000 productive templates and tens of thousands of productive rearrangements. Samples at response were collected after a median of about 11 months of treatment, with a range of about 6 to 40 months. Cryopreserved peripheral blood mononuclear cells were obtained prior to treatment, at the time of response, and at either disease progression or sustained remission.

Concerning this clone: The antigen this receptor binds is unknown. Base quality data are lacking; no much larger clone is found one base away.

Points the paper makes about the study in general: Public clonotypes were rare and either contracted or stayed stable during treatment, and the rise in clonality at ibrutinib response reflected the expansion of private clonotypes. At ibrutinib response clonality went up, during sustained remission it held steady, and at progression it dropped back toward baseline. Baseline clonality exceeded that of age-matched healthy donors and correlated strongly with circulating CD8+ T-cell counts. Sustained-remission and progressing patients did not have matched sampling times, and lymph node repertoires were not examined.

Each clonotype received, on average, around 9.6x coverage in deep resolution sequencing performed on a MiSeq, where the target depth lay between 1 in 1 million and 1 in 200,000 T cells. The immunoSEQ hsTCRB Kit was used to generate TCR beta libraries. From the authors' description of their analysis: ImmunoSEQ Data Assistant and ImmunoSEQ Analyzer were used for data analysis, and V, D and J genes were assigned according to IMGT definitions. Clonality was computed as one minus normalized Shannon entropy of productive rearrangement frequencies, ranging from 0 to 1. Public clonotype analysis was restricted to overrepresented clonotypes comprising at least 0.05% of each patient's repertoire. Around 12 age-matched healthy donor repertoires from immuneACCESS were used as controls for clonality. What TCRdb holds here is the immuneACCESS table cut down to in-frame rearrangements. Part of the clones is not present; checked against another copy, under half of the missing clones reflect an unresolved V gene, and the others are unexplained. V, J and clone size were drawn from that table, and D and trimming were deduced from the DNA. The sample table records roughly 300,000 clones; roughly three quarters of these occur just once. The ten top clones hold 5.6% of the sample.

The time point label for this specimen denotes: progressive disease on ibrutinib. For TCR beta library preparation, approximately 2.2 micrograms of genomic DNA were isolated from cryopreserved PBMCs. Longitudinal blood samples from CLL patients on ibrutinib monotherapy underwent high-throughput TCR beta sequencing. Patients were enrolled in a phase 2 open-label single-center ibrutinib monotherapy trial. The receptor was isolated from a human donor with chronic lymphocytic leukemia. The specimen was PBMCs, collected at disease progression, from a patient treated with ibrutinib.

The CDR3 amino acid sequence is: CASSLGGHGQETQYF. The nucleotide sequence reads as follows: TGTGCCAGCAGCTTGGGAGGGCACGGCCAAGAGACCCAGTACTTC. The rearranged chain carries TRBV5-8 and TRBJ2-5; the D gene is possibly TRBD2, with 5 bases matching. CDR3 length: 15 amino acids, cysteine to phenylalanine. The retained sequence is limited to the CDR3, 45 bases, with the frame set at the first base. V was cut back by 0 bases and J by 1 base, leaving a gap of 10 bases between them. The germline V gene provides CDR1 SGHTS and CDR2 YDEGEE.